This record covers a single TCR beta chain. The target of this receptor is not known. No base-level quality is on record; no much larger clone is a single base apart. TCRbeta CDR3 regions were amplified from genomic DNA by means of the immunoSEQ Assay, a bias-controlled multiplex PCR. Per the source publication's procedure: The number of nucleated cells in each sample was estimated by amplification of reference gene primers within the assay. To quantify the absolute abundance of each unique TCRbeta CDR3 rearrangement, sequence reads were collapsed and filtered. For each sample, productive Simpson clonality was calculated as the square root of Simpson's diversity index over productive rearrangements. TCRdb carries this immuneACCESS record with in-frame sequences only. Its versions omit some clonotypes, under half of them owing to an unresolved V gene in the studies checked, with the rest unexplained. V and J calls and clone size are given by that table; D and trimming were obtained from the DNA. This sample has around 100,000 clones in its table, and less than 95% of those were observed once. The ten most abundant clones make up 5.1% of the sample.

The sample comes from a study of blood T cell repertoires in COVID-19 (dated by TCRdb to 2020 to 2021). The study in broad terms: Samples covering the acute and convalescent phases of COVID-19 were provided by collaborators in the United States, Italy and Spain. The prospective study material was composed of cDNA or gDNA derived from T cells, B-cell-depleted T cells, or PBMCs. Subjects who had been exposed to COVID-19, were actively infected with it, or had recovered from it provided the deeply sampled blood TCRbeta repertoires that made up the dataset. The repertoires were released in a freely available public database meant as a resource for research on the immune response to SARS-CoV-2. Samples were obtained from the ongoing ImmuneRACE study (first 160 participants) and from 1,254 subjects provided by 6 global collaborators. A de-identified subject ID, COVID-19 status, age in years and sex were almost always included in the sample metadata. HLA class I and class II types, where available, came from metadata supplied by the sample provider rather than from assay-based typing. Beyond this particular receptor, the publication reports: The amount of clinical and demographic metadata varied by source and participant and was provided uncurated.

The collaborating institutions used their own protocols to collect whole blood in K2EDTA tubes. For TCRbeta analysis, collaborators shipped samples as frozen whole blood, isolated PBMCs, or DNA extracted from either of those sample types. The sequence was obtained from a man aged 45-65 years with acute or convalescent COVID-19. What was sequenced was peripheral blood.

The CDR3 loop reads CSVPQETQYF. The nucleotide sequence reads as follows: TGCAGCGTTCCACAAGAGACCCAGTACTTC. This chain is built from TRBV29-1 and TRBJ2-5, with no D gene named confidently. Sequences SQVTM (CDR1) and ANQGSEA (CDR2) are obtained from the germline V gene. Relative to germline, V is 5 bases shorter and J is 2 bases shorter, with 3 bases between their ends. The CDR3 runs 10 residues from the cysteine to the phenylalanine. Solely the CDR3 DNA is kept, with 30 bases framed from the first base. The CDR3, completed at both ends by the reference TRBV29-1 and TRBJ2-5 genes, gives the full variable domain SAVISQKPSRDICQRGTSLTIQCQVDSQVTMMFWYRQQPGQSLTLIATANQGSEATYESGFVIDKFPISRPNLTFSTLTVSNMSPEDSSIYLCSVPQETQYFGPGTRLLVL.